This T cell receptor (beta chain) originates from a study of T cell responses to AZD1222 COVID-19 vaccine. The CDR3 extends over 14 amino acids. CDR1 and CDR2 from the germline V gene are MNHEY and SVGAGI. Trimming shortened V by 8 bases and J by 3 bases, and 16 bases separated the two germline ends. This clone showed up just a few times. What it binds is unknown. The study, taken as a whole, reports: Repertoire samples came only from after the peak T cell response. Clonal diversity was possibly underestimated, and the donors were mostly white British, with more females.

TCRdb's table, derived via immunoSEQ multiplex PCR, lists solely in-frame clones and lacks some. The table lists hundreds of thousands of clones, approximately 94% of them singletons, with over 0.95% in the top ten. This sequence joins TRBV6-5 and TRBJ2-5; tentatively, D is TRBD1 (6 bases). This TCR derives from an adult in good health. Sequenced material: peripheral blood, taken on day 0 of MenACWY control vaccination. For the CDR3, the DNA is TGTGCCAGCTTAACAGGGAGATGGGAAGAGACCCAGTACTTC. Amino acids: CASLTGRWEETQYF.